What follows are 4 T cell receptor beta chains derived from one specimen sequenced in a study of beta chain features in type 1 diabetes. Reverse transcribing all isolated RNA meant expressed TCRB transcripts were sequenced. The data were produced by immunoSEQ multiplex PCR, yet TCRdb's version contains in-frame clones alone and is incomplete. The sample has more than 350,000 clones; approximately 10% are singletons. Sequencing input: naive CD4+ T cells from blood. These receptors came from a woman younger than 35 in good health.

This clone has more than one count but fewer than ten. The genes are TRBV14 and TRBJ1-4; a weak D match, TRBD1 (6 bases). This CDR3 region has 16 residues. V lost 4 bases and J 5 bases, leaving 17 bases between the germline ends. Per germline, CDR1 SGHDN and CDR2 FVKESK. CDR3 region: CASSPVPDRWNEKLFF. The CDR3 nucleotides are TGTGCCAGCAGCCCCGTTCCCGACAGGTGGAATGAAAAACTGTTTTTT.

The chain is built from TRBV2 and TRBJ1-2; the D is unclear. Germline lookup yields CDR1 SNHLY and CDR2 FYNNEI. This CDR3 is built from 14 residues. Trimming shortened V by 3 bases and J by 4 bases, and 12 bases separated the two germline ends. CDR3 loop: CASSDEGIGYGYTF. The CDR3 nucleotides read TGTGCCAGCAGTGATGAAGGGATCGGCTATGGCTACACCTTC.

The V call is TRBV7-2, the J call TRBJ1-1, with TRBD1 as a possible D gene (6 bases). The V and J ends lost 0 bases and 1 base respectively, with 6 bases between them. The germline CDR1 and CDR2 sequences are SGHTA and FQGNSA. This CDR3 has 14 residues. DNA for the CDR3: TGTGCCAGCAGCTTAGCGGGGGCGAACACTGAAGCTTTCTTT. It translates to CASSLAGANTEAFF.

The chain uses TRBV4-2 and TRBJ2-1; D is ambiguous. Germline V gene data show CDR1 as LGHNA and CDR2 as YNFKEQ. The CDR3 consists of 16 residues. The ends were cut back, 1 base at V and 0 bases at J, with 10 bases in the middle. DNA of the CDR3: TGTGCCAGCAGCCAAGTGTCCGGGTTCTCCTACAATGAGCAGTTCTTC. It translates to CASSQVSGFSYNEQFF.